This is a list of T cell receptor beta chains from one sample in a study of response to subunit inactivated influenza vaccine. TCRdb re-called the RT-PCR reads through MiXCR, storing one row per CDR3 protein. The repertoire has around 600,000 distinct CDR3 sequences, 11% of them found once; the top ten carry approximately 9.9%. The same sample was also used in a study of T cells expressing NK-cell markers.

The specimen comprised PBMCs from blood, sampled on the day of vaccination. The receptors were sampled from a man in his fifties or sixties who received an inactivated influenza vaccine. Both conserved end residues are part of each CDR3. A D gene is named only where the DNA matches it firmly. Clone size is not always given. Where it is, it says once, few, many or a class for expanded clones.

clone size,V gene,J gene,D gene,CDR3 length,CDR3 DNA,CDR3 protein
NA,TRBV20-1,TRBJ2-3,TRBD2,14,TGCAGTGCCACGGGACTAGCGGGACTAGATACGCAGTATTTT,CSATGLAGLDTQYF
few,TRBV6-1,TRBJ2-1,NA,13,TGTGCCAGCAGACGCGGTGACTACAATGAGCAGTTCTTC,CASRRGDYNEQFF
few,TRBV29-1,TRBJ2-1,TRBD2,17,TGCAGCGCGACTAGCGGGGGCTATAGAAACTCCTACAATGAGCAGTTCTTC,CSATSGGYRNSYNEQFF
NA,TRBV12-3/TRBV12-4,TRBJ2-2,NA,13,TGTGCCAGCATCTCTCGGGTGAACGGGGAGCTGTTTTTT,CASISRVNGELFF
few,TRBV4-3,TRBJ2-1,TRBD2,17,TGCGCCAGCAGCCAAGATACCGGCCAGTTGGGGGGGAATGAGCAGTTCTTC,CASSQDTGQLGGNEQFF
many,TRBV5-1,TRBJ2-5,TRBD2,14,TGCGCCAGCAGTCCCGGGACTAGTAAAGAGACCCAGTACTTC,CASSPGTSKETQYF
few,TRBV20-1,TRBJ2-3,NA,14,TGCAGTGCTAGAGATCAAGGGGGCACAGATACGCAGTATTTT,CSARDQGGTDTQYF
once,TRBV18,TRBJ2-7,TRBD2,15,TGTGCCAGCTCACAAAATAGCGGGGAGGTTTATCAGCAGTACTTC,CASSQNSGEVYQQYF
few,TRBV7-9,TRBJ2-7,NA,14,TGTGCCAGCAGCTCCCCGATTGGGACCTACGAGCAGTACTTC,CASSSPIGTYEQYF
NA,TRBV7-2,TRBJ2-2,TRBD2,16,TGTGCCAGCAGCACCGGACTAGCGGATATGAACCGGGAGCTGTTTTTT,CASSTGLADMNRELFF
few,TRBV9,TRBJ2-2,NA,14,TGTGCCAGCAGCGAAACCAGGGTCACCGGGGAGCTGTTTTTT,CASSETRVTGELFF
NA,TRBV12-3/TRBV12-4,TRBJ1-1,NA,15,TGTGCCAGCCGTGGGCCTAATTGGGGAAACACTGAAGCTTTCTTT,CASRGPNWGNTEAFF
many,TRBV3-1,TRBJ1-1,NA,13,TGTGCCAGCAGCCATACAGGGTCCACTGAAGCTTTCTTT,CASSHTGSTEAFF
once,TRBV5-1,TRBJ2-7,TRBD1,13,TGCGCCAGCATGGGACAGGAATCCTACGAGCAGTACTTC,CASMGQESYEQYF
few,TRBV4-2,TRBJ2-2,NA,15,TGTGCCAGCAGCCAAGATCGGTCATACACTGGGGAGCTGTTTTTT,CASSQDRSYTGELFF
few,TRBV7-2,TRBJ2-7,NA,15,TGTGCCAGCAGCCAAGAGTCGGCGTTGGGGTACGAGCAGTACTTC,CASSQESALGYEQYF
many,TRBV3-1,TRBJ2-1,TRBD2,15,TGTGCCAGCAGCTACGGTGGACTAGCGGACAATGAGCAGTTCTTC,CASSYGGLADNEQFF
many,TRBV7-2,TRBJ1-2,NA,14,TGTGCCAGCAGCTTAGGACCAGGGTCGGATGGCTACACCTTC,CASSLGPGSDGYTF
few,TRBV7-9,TRBJ1-4,NA,14,TGTGCCAGCAGCTTTATAGGGAATAAAGAAAAACTGTTTTTT,CASSFIGNKEKLFF
few,TRBV7-2,TRBJ2-2,NA,14,TGTGCCAGCAGCCTAAGGGCGGCCACCGGGGAGCTGTTTTTT,CASSLRAATGELFF
NA,TRBV18,TRBJ2-5,NA,12,TGTGCCAGCTCACCACTGGGAGAGACCCAGTACTTC,CASSPLGETQYF
NA,TRBV18,TRBJ2-7,NA,14,TGTGCCAGCTCACCACCGTTCGGGAGCCTTGAGCAGTACTTC,CASSPPFGSLEQYF
few,TRBV20-1,TRBJ1-4,TRBD1,15,TGCAGTGCTCCAACACCGGGACAGGGGCGAGAAAAACTGTTTTTT,CSAPTPGQGREKLFF
few,TRBV24-1,TRBJ2-7,NA,15,TGTGCCACCAGTGATCCCAAGACAGATTCCTACGAGCAGTACTTC,CATSDPKTDSYEQYF
NA,TRBV11-2,TRBJ2-2,NA,16,TGTGCCAGCAGTCGGACTCGAGTTTCGGGCACCGGGGAGCTGTTTTTT,CASSRTRVSGTGELFF
many,TRBV7-9,TRBJ2-7,NA,12,TGTGCCAGCAGCTTAGGAGTATACGAGCAGTACTTC,CASSLGVYEQYF
few,TRBV7-2,TRBJ1-2,NA,12,TGTGCCAGCAGCGAGGACCGATATGGCTACACCTTC,CASSEDRYGYTF
few,TRBV12-3/TRBV12-4,TRBJ1-5,NA,12,TGTGCCAGCAGCTCCGGGAGTCAGCCCCAGCATTTT,CASSSGSQPQHF
few,TRBV30,TRBJ2-1,TRBD1,15,TGTGCCTGGAGTCAGAAAATTAAACAGGGGAATGAGCAGTTCTTC,CAWSQKIKQGNEQFF
NA,TRBV28,TRBJ2-6,TRBD2,18,TGTGCCAGCAGTACATGGGGGGGGTCCATTTTTGGGGCCAACGTCCTGACTTTC,CASSTWGGSIFGANVLTF
NA,TRBV7-9,TRBJ2-3,NA,15,TGTGCCAGCAGCGTAGGTCGGGCTAGCACAGATACGCAGTATTTT,CASSVGRASTDTQYF
few,TRBV12-3/TRBV12-4,TRBJ1-2,NA,14,TGTGCCAGCAGTTCGGGGGGGGGGGCCTATGGCTACACCTTC,CASSSGGGAYGYTF
NA,TRBV4-1,TRBJ2-5,NA,13,TGCGCCAGCAGCCAAGTGCCCCAAGAGACCCAGTACTTC,CASSQVPQETQYF
NA,TRBV5-5,TRBJ2-7,NA,14,TGTGCCAGCAGCTTGCAGGGGGGGACTTGGGAGCAGTACTTC,CASSLQGGTWEQYF
NA,TRBV30,TRBJ1-4,NA,15,TGTGCCTGGAGTGTACCCGGCCCCTACTATGAAAAACTGTTTTTT,CAWSVPGPYYEKLFF
NA,TRBV3-1,TRBJ2-7,NA,14,TGTGCCAGCAGCCTGACCGGGACAAAAAGCGAGCAGTACTTC,CASSLTGTKSEQYF
NA,TRBV6-2/TRBV6-3,TRBJ1-1,TRBD1,12,TGTGCCAGCACAAGGGGGCAGAGTGAAGCTTTCTTT,CASTRGQSEAFF
NA,TRBV6-1,TRBJ2-4,NA,15,TGTGCCAGCAGTGTGGATCTCTTGTCCAAAAACATTCAGTACTTC,CASSVDLLSKNIQYF
few,TRBV3-1,TRBJ2-7,NA,13,TGTGCCAGCAGCCAAGTCCAGGGCCACGAGCAGTACTTC,CASSQVQGHEQYF
NA,TRBV20-1,TRBJ2-2,NA,15,TGCAGTGCTAGGGGAGCGGGCCTGGTGGGAGGGGAGCTGTTTTTT,CSARGAGLVGGELFF
NA,TRBV7-3,TRBJ2-2,NA,14,TGTGCCAGCAGCCCCTTTGGAGGAACCGGGGAGCTGTTTTTT,CASSPFGGTGELFF
NA,TRBV12-3/TRBV12-4,TRBJ2-2,NA,16,TGTGCCAGCAGTTTCAGGGGAATCCGGGACACCGGGGAGCTGTTTTTT,CASSFRGIRDTGELFF
few,TRBV29-1,TRBJ2-7,TRBD1,15,TGCAGCGCCGACATCTCGGGACAGGGTTCCTACGAGCAGTACTTC,CSADISGQGSYEQYF
many,TRBV12-3/TRBV12-4,TRBJ2-3,NA,13,TGTGCCAGCAGCAAAAGAGGGGGGGGTACGCAGTATTTT,CASSKRGGGTQYF
few,TRBV6-2/TRBV6-3,TRBJ1-5,TRBD1,18,TGTGCCAGCAGTTACTCGATGGGGACAGGGGTTAGCAATCAGCCCCAGCATTTT,CASSYSMGTGVSNQPQHF
NA,TRBV4-3,TRBJ2-7,NA,15,TGCGCCAGCAGCCGTTTGGTAGGGAGAGACTACGAGCAGTACTTC,CASSRLVGRDYEQYF
many,TRBV4-3,TRBJ1-6,NA,16,TGCGCCAGCAGCCAAGATGGACACCTTCCCAATTCACCCCTCCACTTT,CASSQDGHLPNSPLHF
many,TRBV4-3,TRBJ2-1,NA,14,TGCGCCAGCAGCCAAGCTCCCGCCGACAATGAGCAGTTCTTC,CASSQAPADNEQFF
few,TRBV27,TRBJ2-5,NA,16,TGTGCCAGCAGTTTATTTGCCCGACAGGTCCAAGAGACCCAGTACTTC,CASSLFARQVQETQYF
few,TRBV20-1,TRBJ2-6,NA,14,TGCAGTGCTCCCAGCGCTAGTGGGGCCAACGTCCTGACTTTC,CSAPSASGANVLTF
few,TRBV12-3/TRBV12-4,TRBJ2-1,TRBD1,17,TGTGCCAGCAGTTTCTCCGGGACAGGGGGGAACTACAATGAGCAGTTCTTC,CASSFSGTGGNYNEQFF
NA,TRBV20-1,TRBJ2-7,TRBD1,13,TGCAGTGCCGGGACAGGGGGTTCCTACGAGCAGTACTTC,CSAGTGGSYEQYF
few,TRBV10-3,TRBJ2-1,TRBD2,15,TGTGCCATCAGTGAAAGTCGGGAGGCGTACAATGAGCAGTTCTTC,CAISESREAYNEQFF
NA,TRBV20-1,TRBJ2-5,TRBD2,14,TGCAGTGCTAGAGATTGGGGGGGGACTCACAGCCAGTACTTC,CSARDWGGTHSQYF
few,TRBV5-1,TRBJ2-5,TRBD2,14,TGCGCCAGCGGGGGCGGGGGGGTCCAAGAGACCCAGTACTTC,CASGGGGVQETQYF
NA,TRBV4-1,TRBJ2-7,TRBD1,15,TGCGCCAGCAGCGCCTCCGGGACAGGGGCCTACGAGCAGTACTTC,CASSASGTGAYEQYF
NA,TRBV7-8,TRBJ2-6,NA,15,TGTGCCAGCAGCTTAGGGGAGTTTGGGGCCAACGTCCTGACTTTC,CASSLGEFGANVLTF
NA,TRBV4-2,TRBJ2-1,NA,17,TGTGCCAGCAGCCAAGCTCTTAGTACGGGGCTAGGCAATGAGCAGTTCTTC,CASSQALSTGLGNEQFF
NA,TRBV7-2,TRBJ1-6,TRBD1,15,TGTGCCAGCAGCTTAACGCGACAGGGTAATTCACCCCTCCACTTT,CASSLTRQGNSPLHF
NA,TRBV20-1,TRBJ2-7,NA,14,TGCAGTGCTGGGGCCGAATTATCCTCCTACGAGCAGTACTTC,CSAGAELSSYEQYF